This entry lists 22 T cell receptor beta chains sequenced from one sample in a study of CD8+ T cells in alopecia areata. cDNA reverse transcribed from extracted RNA served as the sequencing template. Method: immunoSEQ multiplex PCR; TCRdb's copy keeps in-frame clones and lacks some. The data hold about 110,000 clones, with 59% observed a single time. Specimen: CD8+ T cells sorted from blood. The receptor set was obtained from a human donor in good health.

The chain uses TRBV28 and TRBJ2-5, with 7 positions matching TRBD1. V was clipped by 4 bases and J by 2 bases; unmatched bases: 7. This CDR3 contains 15 residues. Germline CDR1 MDHEN, CDR2 SYDVKM. CDR3 coding DNA: TGTGCCAGCAGTTCCGGGACAGAGATACAAGAGACCCAGTACTTC. It translates to CASSSGTEIQETQYF.

This chain joins TRBV5-1 and TRBJ2-2; D call uncertain. The CDR3 contains 16 residues. CDR1 SGHRS and CDR2 YFSETQ come from the germline V gene. Trimming left V 0 bases short and J 4 bases short, with 13 bases between. CDR3 loop: CASSLVGPDPTGELFF. The CDR3 DNA reads TGCGCCAGCAGCTTGGTCGGGCCGGATCCCACCGGGGAGCTGTTTTTT.

This clone came up a few times. The chain links TRBV14 to TRBJ2-1, with a weak D call TRBD1 (6 bases). The CDR3 sequence is 13 residues long. Trimming shortened V by 4 bases and J by 8 bases, and 12 bases separated the two germline ends. Germline lookup yields CDR1 SGHDN and CDR2 FVKESK. Written as DNA, the CDR3 is TGTGCCAGCAGCCCCACAGGGTATCATGAGCAGTTCTTC. Its translation is CASSPTGYHEQFF.

The J gene is TRBJ2-7, the V gene TRBV29-1, with D tentatively TRBD1 (6 bases). The germline gives CDR1 SQVTM, CDR2 ANQGSEA. The V and J ends lost 6 bases and 4 bases respectively, with 13 bases between them. The CDR3 is 12 residues long. The chain's CDR3 is CSVNREGYEQYF. CDR3 sequence (DNA): TGCAGCGTAAACAGGGAAGGGTACGAGCAGTACTTC.

This chain uses TRBV19 with TRBJ2-7; maybe TRBD1 (5 bases). The CDR3 runs to 15 residues. The germline CDR1 and CDR2 sequences are LNHDA and SQIVND (reference sequence). Trimming shortened V by 1 base and J by 2 bases, and 12 bases separated the two germline ends. CDR3 DNA sequence: TGTGCCAGTAGTATAGCGACAGCTGCAACCTACGAGCAGTACTTC. Translating it yields CASSIATAATYEQYF.

The chain is built from TRBV5-6 and TRBJ2-1; 9 positions match TRBD1. V shed 4 bases and J 5 bases; nucleotides not matched to a gene: 13. CDR1 and CDR2 (germline): SGHDT, YYEEEE. CDR3 length: 17 residues. The CDR3 reads CASSPDRGTYWDNEQFF. The CDR3, as DNA: TGTGCCAGCAGCCCGGACAGGGGAACATATTGGGACAATGAGCAGTTCTTC.

The CDR3 here is CSVVRNTDTQYF. CDR3 coding DNA: TGCAGCGTTGTTAGGAACACAGATACGCAGTATTTT. V and J are TRBV29-1 and TRBJ2-3, with D hard to call. This CDR3 spans 12 amino acids. The germline V and J ends were trimmed by 4 bases and 2 bases, with 7 bases remaining between them. The germline gives CDR1 SQVTM, CDR2 ANQGSEA.

This clone appeared a few times. This sequence joins TRBV2 and TRBJ2-4; D is tentatively TRBD1 or TRBD2 (6 bases each). V dropped 4 bases and J dropped 8 bases, with 18 bases sitting between them. The germline V gene has CDR1 SNHLY and CDR2 FYNNEI. The CDR3 is 15 amino acids. The CDR3 nucleotides read TGTGCCAGCAGTGGATCCGGGACACCGGGAGACATTCAGTACTTC. Protein sequence: CASSGSGTPGDIQYF.

The V gene is TRBV2, the J gene TRBJ2-1, with TRBD1 identical over 7 bases. This CDR3 has 16 amino acids. The germline CDR1 and CDR2 sequences are SNHLY and FYNNEI. The V and J ends lost 5 bases and 3 bases, in that order; junction bases with no gene match: 10. The CDR3: CASSPRTGRNYNEQFF. The CDR3 nucleotides are TGTGCCAGCAGTCCTCGGACAGGTAGGAACTACAATGAGCAGTTCTTC.

This chain joins TRBV28 and TRBJ2-3; 7 nucleotides agree with TRBD1. V shed 8 bases and J 3 bases; nucleotides not matched to a gene: 8. Germline V CDR1 and CDR2: MDHEN, SYDVKM. The CDR3 totals 14 residues. CDR3 sequence: CASALRQGTDTQYF. DNA for the CDR3: TGTGCCAGCGCCCTAAGACAGGGAACAGATACGCAGTATTTT.

The gene calls are TRBV4-3 and TRBJ1-6; TRBD1 agrees at 9 bases. The CDR3 has 15 residues. Losses at the gene ends were 1 base for V and 5 bases for J; bases not matched to a gene: 0. Germline-derived CDR1 and CDR2 are LGHNA and YSLEER. CDR3 in amino acids: CASSQGTGDNSPLHF. The CDR3 nucleotides read TGCGCCAGCAGCCAAGGGACAGGGGATAATTCACCCCTCCACTTT.

The gene calls are TRBV5-6 and TRBJ1-6; the D is unclear. In germline, CDR1 is SGHDT, CDR2 YYEEEE. Trimming took 0 bases from V and 9 from J, leaving 10 bases between them. The CDR3 has 14 residues. The chain's CDR3 is CASSLGSGSSPLHF. The DNA of the CDR3 is TGTGCCAGCAGCTTGGGGTCCGGTAGTTCACCCCTCCACTTT.

This chain connects TRBV13 to TRBJ1-1; tentative D call: TRBD1 (6 bases). The germline CDR1 and CDR2 sequences are PRHDT and FYEKMQ (reference sequence). CDR3 size: 14 residues. V was pared by 4 bases and J by 4 bases, with 13 bases between. The chain's CDR3 is CASSSLGGPTEAFF. The CDR3 DNA reads TGTGCCAGCAGCTCCCTTGGGGGCCCCACTGAAGCTTTCTTT.

In this sample, this clone turned up once. The chain uses TRBV2 and TRBJ1-3, with a possible D match to TRBD1 (5 bases). CDR3 size: 13 residues. Trimming took 3 bases from V and 6 from J, leaving 9 bases between them. Germline CDR1 is SNHLY and CDR2 is FYNNEI. CDR3: CASSEGRTNTIYF. The DNA of the CDR3 is TGTGCCAGCAGTGAGGGACGGACAAACACCATATATTTT.

This clone occurred many times. The sample holds other DNA sequences that translate to the same CDR3. The rearrangement uses TRBV14 and TRBJ2-3, with D hard to call. The ends were cut back, 3 bases at V and 2 bases at J, with 9 bases in the middle. From germline, CDR1 is SGHDN and CDR2 FVKESK. The CDR3 consists of 14 residues. CDR3 DNA sequence: TGTGCCAGCAGCCAGGGCCGGCACACAGATACGCAGTATTTT. Protein: CASSQGRHTDTQYF.

The chain uses TRBV7-8 and TRBJ1-2, with TRBD1 as a possible D gene (6 bases). This CDR3 has 16 residues. V lost 4 bases and J 0 bases, leaving 15 bases between the germline ends. Germline lookup yields CDR1 SGHVS and CDR2 FQNEAQ. In DNA form, the CDR3 reads TGTGCCAGCAGCTCTACCGGGACATATTCTAACTATGGCTACACCTTC. Its protein is CASSSTGTYSNYGYTF.

The V gene is TRBV4-1, the J gene TRBJ2-5, with D hard to call. Germline CDR1 is MGHRA and CDR2 is YSYEKL. The CDR3 is 14 amino acids. Trimming took 0 bases from V and 2 from J, leaving 7 bases between them. Here the CDR3 reads CASSQELGQETQYF. The CDR3 bases are TGCGCCAGCAGCCAAGAATTGGGGCAAGAGACCCAGTACTTC.

This CDR3 reads CASSLVGGTSGGAFTGELFF. CDR3 DNA sequence: TGTGCCAGCAGCTTAGTTGGCGGGACTAGCGGGGGGGCGTTCACCGGGGAGCTGTTTTTT. The genes are TRBV7-8 and TRBJ2-2, with TRBD2 matching over 16 bases. This CDR3 is 20 amino acids long. Germline V CDR1 and CDR2: SGHVS, FQNEAQ. Trimming took 1 base from V and 4 from J; bases not matched to a gene: 9.

The V and J genes are TRBV1 and TRBJ2-7; the table's D call, TRBD2, was not checked against the DNA. TRBV1 counts as a pseudogene. The length of the CDR3 is 15 residues. CDR3: CTSSQTTSEAYEQYF. CDR3 in DNA: TGCACCAGCAGCCAAACGACTAGCGAGGCCTACGAGCAGTACTTC.

The chain links TRBV25-1 to TRBJ2-3, with D possibly TRBD2 on 7 matching bases. Per germline, CDR1 MGHDK and CDR2 SYGVNS. V was shortened by 2 bases and J by 0 bases, with 12 bases between the two germline ends. This CDR3 is built from 16 residues. Here the CDR3 reads CASSEARGGSTDTQYF. The CDR3, as DNA: TGTGCCAGCAGTGAAGCGAGGGGGGGAAGCACAGATACGCAGTATTTT.

The rearrangement joins TRBV7-2 to TRBJ2-2; weak D call: TRBD2 (5 bases). V lost 0 bases and J lost 4, with 9 bases in between. The CDR3 runs 15 residues. Germline loops: CDR1 SGHTA, CDR2 FQGNSA. Here the CDR3 DNA reads TGTGCCAGCAGCTTAGCGCTTCGGGGCACCGGGGAGCTGTTTTTT. It codes for CASSLALRGTGELFF.

V usage is TRBV25-1 and J usage is TRBJ2-2, with D possibly TRBD2 on 6 matching bases. V was cut by 3 bases and J by 0 bases, with 11 bases left in between. The germline V gene has CDR1 MGHDK and CDR2 SYGVNS. CDR3 length equals 16 residues. CDR3 coding DNA: TGTGCCAGCAGTGATAGGACTACGACGAACACCGGGGAGCTGTTTTTT. This sequence encodes CASSDRTTTNTGELFF.